This T cell receptor beta chain was captured by sequencing in a study of CD8+ T cells in alopecia areata. The wider study: Twice daily, treated patients received 5 to 10 mg of oral tofacitinib. Whole-study findings and limits: It was observed that many expanded lesional clones persisted in scalp and blood during tofacitinib.

Treatment defined: oral pan-JAK inhibitor, 5-10 mg twice daily. Germline V gene sequence: CDR1 SQVTM, CDR2 ANQGSEA. This CDR3 is 13 amino acids long. Trimming took 7 bases from V and 3 from J, leaving 14 bases between them. As concerns this clone: Its antigen remains unknown.

As the sequencing template, cDNA was produced by extracting RNA and reverse transcribing it. Method: immunoSEQ multiplex PCR; TCRdb's copy keeps in-frame clones and lacks some. The repertoire includes 210,000 or so clones, roughly 66% of them detected once, and 0.95% to 1.5% sits in the top ten. The chain has TRBV29-1 and TRBJ2-3; D is perhaps TRBD1 (6 bases). This sequence was found in a human donor with alopecia areata. Sequences were derived from CD4+ T cells sorted from blood, sampled at week 44, from a patient treated with tofacitinib. The CDR3 spells CSGSRDTTDTQYF. The CDR3 DNA reads TGCAGCGGGTCCCGGGACACGACAGATACGCAGTATTTT.